One and the same sample provided the 22 T cell receptor beta chains below, sequenced in a study of blood T cell repertoires in COVID-19. Data came from immunoSEQ multiplex PCR; TCRdb stores just in-frame clones and leaves some out. The sample gives some 150,000 clones, about 85% of which show up once; roughly 1.1% is in the top ten. Sample: peripheral blood. These receptors were collected from a man aged 55-75 years who had recovered from COVID-19.

This chain joins TRBV29-1 and TRBJ1-1; TRBD1 agrees at 10 bases. With V trimmed by 6 bases and J by 3 bases, 7 bases remained unmatched. The CDR3 has 14 residues. Germline V gives CDR1 SQVTM, CDR2 ANQGSEA. CDR3 in amino acids: CSVHDRGQHTEAFF. The CDR3 DNA reads as TGCAGCGTCCATGACAGGGGGCAACACACTGAAGCTTTCTTT.

This clone was seen only once. The chain combines TRBV14 with TRBJ2-2; TRBD2 agrees at 12 bases. Unmatched junction bases numbered 10, after V lost 4 bases and J lost 4 bases. The CDR3 is made up of 18 amino acids. CDR1 is SGHDN and CDR2 is FVKESK in the germline V gene. CDR3 sequence reads: CASSRLLGTSGPTGELFF. The CDR3 DNA follows: TGTGCCAGCAGCCGCCTCCTAGGGACTAGCGGGCCCACCGGGGAGCTGTTTTTT.

This clone has just one count. The genes are TRBV6-1 and TRBJ2-5; 15 bases are a match to TRBD2. J was trimmed by 4 bases and V by 3 bases; bases with no gene match: 3. This CDR3 spans 16 amino acids. The germline CDR1 and CDR2 sequences are MNHNS and SASEGT. The CDR3 region has the DNA TGTGCCAGCAGTGACGGACTAGCGGGGGGGCTAGAGACCCAGTACTTC. Translated, it gives CASSDGLAGGLETQYF.

The chain links TRBV7-9 to TRBJ2-7; 7 bases match TRBD1. This CDR3 region has 15 residues. Germline-derived CDR1 and CDR2 are SEHNR and FQNEAQ (reference sequence). J was trimmed by 5 bases and V by 4 bases; bases with no gene match: 11. The CDR3 DNA sequence: TGTGCCAGCAGCTCTAGACAGGGAGCTATCCACGAGCAGTACTTC. Its translation is CASSSRQGAIHEQYF.

The chain links TRBV6-5 to TRBJ2-2; 8 nucleotides line up with TRBD1. This CDR3 region has 15 residues. Germline lookup yields CDR1 MNHEY and CDR2 SVGAGI. V was pared by 8 bases and J by 0 bases, with 5 bases of the junction left unmatched. The CDR3 sequence: CASSGGAPNTGELFF. The CDR3 region has the DNA TGTGCCAGCTCAGGGGGCGCCCCGAACACCGGGGAGCTGTTTTTT.

In this sample, this clone turned up once. The rearrangement uses TRBV11-3 and TRBJ2-1; D gene unclear. Germline V lookup: CDR1 SGHNT, CDR2 YENEEA. Trimming shortened V by 5 bases and J by 9 bases, and 14 bases separated the two germline ends. This CDR3 has 13 amino acids. The CDR3 DNA reads TGTGCCAGCAGCCTAGGTTCTTGGAGTGAGCAGTTCTTC. Amino acids: CASSLGSWSEQFF.

This clone came up once. CDR3 sequence (DNA): TGTGCCAGCAGCCAAGAGCCGGGGCTAGCGGAGTACAATGAGCAGTTCTTC. This sequence encodes CASSQEPGLAEYNEQFF. The rearrangement uses TRBV4-2 and TRBJ2-1; 7 bases are a match to TRBD2. V trimming: 0 bases; J trimming: 4 bases; junction bases outside the gene matches: 9. Germline-derived CDR1 and CDR2 are LGHNA and YNFKEQ. The CDR3 is made up of 17 amino acids.

The chain employs TRBV4-1 and TRBJ1-2; TRBD1 agrees at 11 bases. V lost 6 bases and J lost 2; bases outside the gene matches: 2. There are 14 residues in the CDR3. Germline V gene sequence: CDR1 MGHRA, CDR2 YSYEKL. The DNA of the CDR3 is TGCGCCAGCAGTCGGGACAGGGGGAACTATGGCTACACCTTC. This translates into CASSRDRGNYGYTF.

Points on this clone: At the DNA level, this CDR3 is encoded by other sequences in the same sample as well. V usage is TRBV11-2 and J usage is TRBJ1-2; TRBD1 agrees at 10 bases. This CDR3 is built from 14 residues. V gave up 1 base and J gave up 5 bases; unmatched junction bases: 1. Germline values: CDR1 SGHAT, CDR2 FQNNGV. The DNA of the CDR3 is TGTGCCAGCAGCTTAGGACAGGGGGCATATGGCTACACCTTC. This sequence encodes CASSLGQGAYGYTF.

V usage is TRBV11-2 and J usage is TRBJ1-2, with D perhaps matching TRBD1 (5 bases). CDR1 SGHAT and CDR2 FQNNGV come from the germline V gene. V lost 0 bases and J 7 bases, leaving 12 bases between the germline ends. This CDR3 is 14 amino acids long. The CDR3 reads CASSLEDQGVGYTF. In nucleotides, the CDR3 is TGTGCCAGCAGCTTAGAAGACCAGGGCGTTGGCTACACCTTC.

The V and J genes are TRBV7-6 and TRBJ2-2, with D possibly TRBD1 on 5 matching bases. Germline CDR1 reads SGHVS; CDR2 reads FNYEAQ. Trimming removed 0 bases at V and 3 bases at J, with 8 bases between. The CDR3 contains 15 residues. Written as DNA, the CDR3 is TGTGCCAGCAGCTTAGCGGGGCGCGACACCGGGGAGCTGTTTTTT. Translating gives CASSLAGRDTGELFF. The entire variable domain, with the rest obtained from reference TRBV7-6 and TRBJ2-2, is as follows: GAGVSQSPRYKVTKRGQDVALRCDPISGHVSLYWYRQALGQGPEFLTYFNYEAQQDKSGLPNDRFSAERPEGSISTLTIQRTEQRDSAMYRCASSLAGRDTGELFFGEGSRLTVL.

This chain connects TRBV6-5 to TRBJ2-3; D gene uncertain. CDR3 length: 13 amino acids. The ends were cut back, 7 bases at V and 3 bases at J, with 11 bases in the middle. CDR1 and CDR2 from the germline V gene are MNHEY and SVGAGI. This CDR3 reads CASTRSETDTQYF. Here the CDR3 DNA reads TGTGCCAGCACGAGGTCCGAAACAGATACGCAGTATTTT.

The gene calls are TRBV11-2 and TRBJ2-7; weak D call: TRBD2 (6 bases). CDR3 length: 12 residues. V was clipped by 6 bases and J by 5 bases, with 11 bases between them. CDR1 SGHAT and CDR2 FQNNGV come from the germline V gene. The CDR3 protein is CASRALANEQYF. CDR3 nucleotide sequence: TGTGCCAGCAGAGCCCTAGCGAACGAGCAGTACTTC.

The chain joins TRBV4-2 to TRBJ1-1; 7 bases map to TRBD1. The length of the CDR3 is 14 residues. Germline V lookup: CDR1 LGHNA, CDR2 YNFKEQ. After removal of 0 bases from V and 5 bases from J, the junction contained 3 bases not matched to a gene. CDR3 protein: CASSQEGGETEAFF. CDR3 bases: TGTGCCAGCAGCCAAGAAGGGGGCGAGACTGAAGCTTTCTTT.

The genes are TRBV27 and TRBJ1-2; the D gene is possibly TRBD1 (6 bases). Trimming took 6 bases from V and 4 from J, leaving 21 bases between them. CDR1 and CDR2 (germline): MNHEY, SMNVEV (reference sequence). The CDR3 is made up of 16 amino acids. The CDR3 nucleotides read TGTGCCAGCAGCCAATCGACAGGCACCTCCCTCTATGGCTACACCTTC. Amino acid sequence: CASSQSTGTSLYGYTF.

This clone appeared once. J is TRBJ2-5 and V is TRBV9; 8 positions match TRBD1. This CDR3 is 15 amino acids long. Germline lookup yields CDR1 SGDLS and CDR2 YYNGEE. V lost 4 bases and J lost 5; bases outside the gene matches: 10. CDR3 protein: CASSYGQGDLETQYF. The CDR3 DNA follows: TGTGCCAGCAGCTATGGACAGGGAGATTTGGAGACCCAGTACTTC.

V gene TRBV27 combines with J gene TRBJ2-5, with D uncertain. The germline CDR1 and CDR2 sequences are MNHEY and SMNVEV (reference sequence). Trimming took off 5 bases at V and 5 bases at J, with 12 bases between the two ends. This CDR3 region has 13 residues. CDR3 in DNA: TGTGCCAGCAGTCCCAGGATTTACGAGACCCAGTACTTC. Amino acid sequence: CASSPRIYETQYF.

This clone was counted between two and nine times. The genes are TRBV7-2 and TRBJ1-1, with D uncertain. Per germline, CDR1 SGHTA and CDR2 FQGNSA. CDR3 size: 13 residues. V was trimmed by 5 bases and J by 11 bases, leaving 18 bases between them. The CDR3 spells CASSPVGATGAFF. CDR3 DNA sequence: TGTGCCAGCAGCCCCGTAGGTGCAACCGGGGCTTTCTTT.

This chain uses TRBV18 with TRBJ1-4; 7 nucleotides line up with TRBD1. The CDR3 has 15 amino acids. Germline CDR1 and CDR2: KGHSH and LQKENI. V was pared by 5 bases and J by 3 bases, with 6 bases of the junction left unmatched. The CDR3 bases are TGTGCCAGCTCAACTACAGGGGAGCCTAATGAAAAACTGTTTTTT. Residues: CASSTTGEPNEKLFF.

As to this clone: The junction does not match germline at one end; this may be a read error. The rearrangement joins TRBV7-7 to TRBJ1-1; 7 nucleotides agree with TRBD1. There are 13 residues in the CDR3. Per the germline V gene, CDR1 is SSHAT and CDR2 is FNYEAQ (reference sequence). The CDR3 sequence: CASSANRGTEAFF. CDR3 DNA sequence: TGTGCTAGCAGCGCCAACAGGGGCACTGAAGCTTTCTTT.

The rearrangement uses TRBV6-4 and TRBJ2-1; TRBD2 matches at 10 bases. V was pared by 2 bases and J by 8 bases, with 9 bases of the junction left unmatched. Per the germline V gene, CDR1 is MRHNA and CDR2 is SNTAGT. The CDR3 consists of 16 residues. CDR3 region: CASSDRKRGGRDEQFF. CDR3 DNA sequence: TGTGCCAGCAGTGACAGGAAGCGGGGGGGCAGGGATGAGCAGTTCTTC.

There are a few counts of this clone. This chain connects TRBV7-2 to TRBJ2-5; D might be TRBD1 (6 bases). Trimming removed 5 bases at V and 5 bases at J, with 9 bases between. Germline V lookup: CDR1 SGHTA, CDR2 FQGNSA. The CDR3 contains 12 residues. CDR3 bases: TGTGCCAGCAGCCCGAGGGGGGAGACCCAGTACTTC. It translates to CASSPRGETQYF.